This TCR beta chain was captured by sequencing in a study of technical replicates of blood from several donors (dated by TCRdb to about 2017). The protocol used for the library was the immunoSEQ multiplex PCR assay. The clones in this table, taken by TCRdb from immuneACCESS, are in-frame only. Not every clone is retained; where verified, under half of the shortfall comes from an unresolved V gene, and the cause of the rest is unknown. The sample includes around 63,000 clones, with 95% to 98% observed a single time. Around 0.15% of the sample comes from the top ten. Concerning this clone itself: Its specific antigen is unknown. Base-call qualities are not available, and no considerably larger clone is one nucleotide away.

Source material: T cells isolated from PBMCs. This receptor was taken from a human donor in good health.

The CDR3 sequence is CASPVADTQYF. The DNA sequence follows: TGTGCCAGTCCAGTGGCAGATACGCAGTATTTT. The chain is assembled from TRBV2 and TRBJ2-3; no D gene call is confident. As encoded in the germline V gene, CDR1 is SNHLY while CDR2 is FYNNEI. V is reduced by 9 bases and J by 4 bases, leaving a spacing of 8 bases between them. The CDR3, from cysteine to phenylalanine, totals 11 residues. Of all the DNA, just the CDR3 is kept, 33 bases in frame from base 1.